Below, one T cell receptor beta chain is given with its context. Germline V gives CDR1 SGHVS, CDR2 FQNEAQ. The CDR3 length is 14 residues. Between the trimmed V and J ends, which lost 5 bases and 4 bases, there was a span of 14 bases. Original analysis: Amplifying reference gene primers gave estimates of nucleated cell counts. Assay used: immunoSEQ multiplex PCR; TCRdb lists only in-frame clones, some missing. V and J calls plus clone size are reproduced from that table; the DNA served to infer D and trimming. The table records about 68,000 clones, around three quarters of them present only once. The record originates from a study of blood T cell repertoires in COVID-19.

Sequenced: peripheral blood. This receptor was obtained from a human donor in a cohort sampled during active COVID-19. The chain is built from TRBV7-8 and TRBJ1-2; D gene ambiguous. In nucleotides, the CDR3 is TGTGCCAGCAGCCCCCGAGCATCCTTCTATGGCTACACCTTC. Amino acid sequence: CASSPRASFYGYTF.